The present TCR beta chain was sequenced within a study of T cell changes during pregnancy in multiple sclerosis. The CDR3 length is 16 residues. The germline gives CDR1 GTSNPN, CDR2 SVGIG (reference sequence). After removal of 8 bases from V and 7 bases from J, the junction contained 16 bases not matched to a gene. This clone has only a few counts. The table came from immunoSEQ multiplex PCR; TCRdb's copy has only in-frame clones and leaves some out. Of roughly 48,000 clones in the sample, approximately 88% were seen once. The J gene is TRBJ1-5, the V gene TRBV30, with 11 positions matching TRBD1. Here the sequenced sample was CD4+ T cells from peripheral blood mononuclear cells, taken in the second trimester of pregnancy. The receptor was derived from a female donor with multiple sclerosis, enrolled in a pregnancy study. The CDR3 DNA is TGTGCCGGATCAGCGGGACAGGGGGGAGTGGGCCAGCCCCAGCATTTT. Translating gives CAGSAGQGGVGQPQHF.